The 12 T cell receptor beta chains presented below share a single source sample, sequenced in a study of shared clonotypes between healthy human individuals. Terminally differentiated effector memory CD45RA+ cells were left out of the naive CD8 fraction, which was CD45RO-negative and positively selected for CCR7. Profiled with immunoSEQ multiplex PCR; TCRdb holds only in-frame clones, not every one. The data show some 2 million clones, about 95% seen once. The specimen was naive CD8+ T cells sorted from blood. These receptors came from a man younger than 30 in good health.

The chain uses TRBV6-1 and TRBJ2-5; 8 bases map to TRBD1. CDR1 is MNHNS and CDR2 is SASEGT in the germline V gene. The CDR3 is made up of 16 amino acids. V lost 2 bases to trimming and J lost 5 bases; unmatched junction nucleotides: 10. The CDR3 region is CASSETPGGLGETQYF. CDR3 DNA: TGTGCCAGCAGTGAAACCCCAGGGGGCTTGGGGGAGACCCAGTACTTC.

V usage is TRBV7-8 and J usage is TRBJ2-5; TRBD1 aligns across 7 bases. This CDR3 has 16 residues. Germline assignment: CDR1 SGHVS and CDR2 FQNEAQ. V dropped 4 bases and J dropped 3; count of bases not matched to a gene: 11. CDR3 coding DNA: TGTGCCAGCAGCTCAGGGGCTTCCGGGACAGAAGAGACCCAGTACTTC. Translating it yields CASSSGASGTEETQYF.

The rearrangement links TRBV30 to TRBJ1-2; the match to TRBD1 covers 9 bases. The CDR3 totals 17 residues. CDR1 and CDR2 from the germline V gene are GTSNPN and SVGIG (reference sequence). Trimming took 0 bases from V and 0 from J; bases not matched to a gene: 8. The CDR3 region has the DNA TGTGCCTGGAGTGTGGAGACAGGGGGTAGAACTAACTATGGCTACACCTTC. It codes for CAWSVETGGRTNYGYTF.

The chain has TRBV5-1 and TRBJ1-3, with 9 bases matching TRBD1. This CDR3 comprises 15 residues. V was pared by 3 bases and J by 8 bases, with 9 bases of the junction left unmatched. Germline V gene lookup returns CDR1 SGHRS and CDR2 YFSETQ. The CDR3 loop reads CASSSGQGRWDTIYF. CDR3 DNA sequence: TGCGCCAGCAGCTCAGGACAGGGGAGATGGGACACCATATATTTT.

The J gene is TRBJ2-5, the V gene TRBV6-6, with 7 positions matching TRBD2. The CDR3 loop spans 15 amino acids. With V trimmed by 6 bases and J by 1 base, 8 bases remained unmatched. Germline V gene data show CDR1 as MNHNY and CDR2 as SVGAGI (reference sequence). CDR3 in amino acids: CASRNGRGSQETQYF. CDR3 coding DNA: TGTGCCAGCAGGAATGGGAGGGGTTCCCAAGAGACCCAGTACTTC.

This clone has just one count. The chain has TRBV5-6 and TRBJ2-1; D unclear. The CDR3 runs 14 residues. Trimming cost V 3 bases and J 0 bases, with 7 bases left between them. From germline, CDR1 is SGHDT and CDR2 YYEEEE. The CDR3 loop reads CASSSVSSYNEQFF. For the CDR3, the DNA is TGTGCCAGCAGCTCGGTTAGCTCCTACAATGAGCAGTTCTTC.

The chain has TRBV5-4 and TRBJ2-3; 8 nucleotides line up with TRBD2. Germline-derived CDR1 and CDR2 are SGHNT and YYREEE (reference sequence). This CDR3 contains 15 residues. J lost 4 bases, V lost 2 bases, and 6 bases had no gene match. CDR3 region: CASSFSGALPDTQYF. The CDR3 DNA follows: TGTGCCAGCAGCTTTAGCGGGGCTCTACCAGATACGCAGTATTTT.

This chain uses TRBV7-8 with TRBJ2-1; possible D gene TRBD2, 5 bases. The CDR3 covers 14 residues. The V end lost 3 bases, the J end lost 4 bases, and 10 bases lay between the germline ends. Looked up from germline, CDR1 is SGHVS and CDR2 is FQNEAQ. The DNA of the CDR3 is TGTGCCAGCAGCTTTGAAGGAGGTTACAATGAGCAGTTCTTC. Encoded protein: CASSFEGGYNEQFF.

The V and J genes are TRBV29-1 and TRBJ2-3, with 7 bases identical to TRBD1. Germline lookup yields CDR1 SQVTM and CDR2 ANQGSEA. The CDR3 is 16 residues long. V gave up 0 bases and J gave up 0 bases; unmatched junction bases: 6. For the CDR3, the DNA is TGCAGCGTTGAAGAGGGACAGTTCTCTAGCACAGATACGCAGTATTTT. This gives the protein CSVEEGQFSSTDTQYF.

J is TRBJ2-3 and V is TRBV6-5; D is unresolved. The CDR3 is 13 amino acids. Germline assignment: CDR1 MNHEY and CDR2 SVGAGI. V gave up 8 bases and J gave up 2 bases, with 11 bases separating them. This CDR3 reads CASGTTNTDTQYF. The DNA of the CDR3 is TGTGCCAGCGGTACGACGAACACAGATACGCAGTATTTT.

This chain links TRBV29-1 with TRBJ2-7, with D possibly being TRBD2 (5 bases). V shed 3 bases and J shed 4 bases, with 16 bases lying between them. Per germline, CDR1 SQVTM and CDR2 ANQGSEA. The CDR3 consists of 14 residues. The CDR3 DNA reads as TGCAGCGTTGATGAAGGGCTTCCGGGATACGAGCAGTACTTC. Translating it yields CSVDEGLPGYEQYF.

The V and J genes are TRBV28 and TRBJ2-1; 10 bases align to TRBD1. This CDR3 spans 15 amino acids. V shed 6 bases, J shed 4 bases, and the junction held 6 bases outside the gene matches. CDR1 is MDHEN and CDR2 is SYDVKM in the germline V gene. CDR3 residues: CASSTRQGAYNEQFF. The CDR3 DNA follows: TGTGCCAGCAGCACTAGACAGGGGGCTTACAATGAGCAGTTCTTC.